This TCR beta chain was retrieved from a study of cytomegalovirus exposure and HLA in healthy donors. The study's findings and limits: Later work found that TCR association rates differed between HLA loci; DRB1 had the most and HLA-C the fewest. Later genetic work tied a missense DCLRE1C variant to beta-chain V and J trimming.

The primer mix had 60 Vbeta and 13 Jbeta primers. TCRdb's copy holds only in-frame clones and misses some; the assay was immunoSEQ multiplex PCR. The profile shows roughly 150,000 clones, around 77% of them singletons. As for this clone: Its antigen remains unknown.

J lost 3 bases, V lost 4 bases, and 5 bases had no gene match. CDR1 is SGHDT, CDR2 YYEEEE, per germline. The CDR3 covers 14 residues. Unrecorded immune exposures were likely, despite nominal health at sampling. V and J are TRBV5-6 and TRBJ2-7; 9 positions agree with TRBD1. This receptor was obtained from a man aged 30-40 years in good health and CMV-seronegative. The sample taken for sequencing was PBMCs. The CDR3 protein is CASSGTGLGYEQYF. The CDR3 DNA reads TGTGCCAGCAGCGGGACAGGGCTTGGCTACGAGCAGTACTTC.